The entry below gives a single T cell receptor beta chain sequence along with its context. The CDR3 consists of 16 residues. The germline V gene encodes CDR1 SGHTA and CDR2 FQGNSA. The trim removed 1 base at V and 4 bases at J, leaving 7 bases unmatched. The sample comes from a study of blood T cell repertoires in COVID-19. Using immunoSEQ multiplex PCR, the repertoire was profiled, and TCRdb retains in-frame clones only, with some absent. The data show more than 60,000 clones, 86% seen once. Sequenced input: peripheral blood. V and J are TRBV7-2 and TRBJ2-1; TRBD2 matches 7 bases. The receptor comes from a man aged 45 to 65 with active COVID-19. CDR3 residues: CASSLDRGGGYNEQFF. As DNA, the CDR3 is TGTGCCAGCAGCTTAGATCGTGGGGGGGGATACAATGAGCAGTTCTTC.